Presented here are 9 T cell receptor beta chains from one specimen sequenced in a study of T cell repertoires in cytomegalovirus infection. MiXCR, run by TCRdb on the reads, gives a single entry per CDR3 protein. The sample shows under 350,000 distinct CDR3 sequences, less than 25% of them seen only once. Their target antigens are unknown. The sample in question was cultured PBMCs, obtained from culture after CMV antigen stimulation. These receptors all come from a human donor in good health (CMV status not recorded). Some clones in this sample may be carry-over from other donors' samples.

V gene TRBV12-3 or TRBV12-4 combines with J gene TRBJ2-6, with a weak D call TRBD1 (6 bases). The CDR3 loop spans 14 amino acids. Trimming removed 3 bases from V and 8 bases from J, with 11 bases in between. The CDR3 bases are TGTGCCAGCAGTTTTCAGGGGTTAACCAACGTCCTGACTTTC. This codes for CASSFQGLTNVLTF.

This clonotype was seen repeatedly, ten times or more. This chain connects TRBV7-8 to TRBJ2-5; no clear D gene. The ends were cut back, 0 bases at V and 2 bases at J, with 10 bases in the middle. The germline V gene has CDR1 SGHVS and CDR2 FQNEAQ. The CDR3 has 15 residues. The chain's CDR3 is CASSLALTQQETQYF. The CDR3 DNA sequence: TGTGCCAGCAGCTTAGCGCTGACGCAGCAAGAGACCCAGTACTTC.

This clonotype was seen more than once but under ten times. The chain has TRBV24-1 and TRBJ1-5, with D unresolved. The CDR3 sequence is 12 residues long. The germline V and J ends were trimmed by 5 bases and 6 bases, with 7 bases remaining between them. Germline CDR1 is KGHDR and CDR2 is SFDVKD. The CDR3: CATSVPGQPQHF. The DNA of the CDR3 is TGTGCCACCAGTGTACCTGGTCAGCCCCAGCATTTT.

The genes are TRBV20-1 and TRBJ2-3, with 10 nucleotides matching TRBD1. J was trimmed by 1 base and V by 4 bases; bases with no gene match: 8. Germline V CDR1 and CDR2: DFQATT, SNEGSKA (reference sequence). CDR3 size: 16 residues. DNA of the CDR3: TGCAGTGCTAACGACAGGGGGCGACTTGGCACAGATACGCAGTATTTT. It yields the protein CSANDRGRLGTDTQYF.

The V call is TRBV29-1, the J call TRBJ2-1; D is uncertain. Trimming cost V 0 bases and J 9 bases, with 18 bases left between them. This CDR3 region has 15 residues. Germline CDR1 SQVTM, CDR2 ANQGSEA. The CDR3 is CSVEEFTRALGEQFF. The CDR3 coding sequence is TGCAGCGTTGAAGAATTTACCCGGGCCTTGGGTGAGCAGTTCTTC.

This clonotype was observed a handful of times. The V and J genes are TRBV20-1 and TRBJ2-1, with TRBD1 matching 9 bases. Germline CDR1 is DFQATT and CDR2 is SNEGSKA (reference sequence). The CDR3 length is 14 residues. After removal of 0 bases from V and 8 bases from J, the junction contained 5 bases not matched to a gene. CDR3 residues: CSARDRDRDYEQFF. CDR3 DNA: TGCAGTGCTAGAGATCGGGACAGGGACTATGAGCAGTTCTTC.

The CDR3 bases are TGTGCCAGCAGTATACAGGGGTCTCGCAATGAGCAGTTCTTC. Translated, it gives CASSIQGSRNEQFF. The rearrangement links TRBV27 to TRBJ2-1; 7 bases agree with TRBD1. Trimming cost V 5 bases and J 6 bases; bases outside gene matches: 7. Germline CDR1 is MNHEY and CDR2 is SMNVEV (reference sequence). The CDR3 has 14 amino acids.

This clonotype was detected only a few times. V usage is TRBV10-3 and J usage is TRBJ2-5; 8 bases are a match to TRBD2. The CDR3 runs to 13 residues. The V segment lost 9 bases and the J segment 2 bases; nucleotides outside the gene matches: 5. Germline-derived CDR1 and CDR2 are ENHRY and SYGVKD. The CDR3 DNA sequence: TGTGCCATTAGACTAGCGCTTCAAGAGACCCAGTACTTC. Its translation: CAIRLALQETQYF.

The chain recombines TRBV11-3 with TRBJ2-3, with 12 bases that match TRBD1. Germline V lookup: CDR1 SGHNT, CDR2 YENEEA. The junction had 2 bases not matched to a gene; V was cut back by 4 bases and J by 0 bases. The CDR3 contains 16 residues. The CDR3 spells CASSSGQGASTDTQYF. The CDR3 region has the DNA TGTGCCAGCAGCTCGGGACAGGGGGCAAGCACAGATACGCAGTATTTT. Full variable domain (rest looked up from reference TRBV11-3 and TRBJ2-3): EAGVVQSPRYKIIEKKQPVAFWCNPISGHNTLYWYLQNLGQGPELLIRYENEEAVDDSQLPKDRFSAERLKGVDSTLKIQPAELGDSAVYLCASSSGQGASTDTQYFGPGTRLTVL.